A selection of T cell receptor beta chains follows, all from one sample in a study of blood T cell repertoires in COVID-19. The data were produced by immunoSEQ multiplex PCR, yet TCRdb's version contains in-frame clones alone and is incomplete. The sample carries tens of thousands of clones, about 80% recorded once. The sample was peripheral blood. These receptors all come from a man between 65 and 85 years old with acute or convalescent COVID-19. Each CDR3 is given with its conserved first and last residue. The D gene is left open where the match is weak. Clone size is given for some rows only: seen once, a few or many times, or a class if the clone is expanded.

abundance: NA; v_gene: TRBV29-1; d_gene: TRBD1; j_gene: TRBJ1-2; CDR3nt: TGCAGCGTCCTCCCGACAGGGGGCCATGGCTACACCTTC; CDR3aa: CSVLPTGGHGYTF
abundance: NA; v_gene: TRBV7-2; d_gene: TRBD1; j_gene: TRBJ1-6; CDR3nt: TGTGCCAGCAGCCGGACAGGGGGCAGCTCCTATAATTCACCCCTCCACTTT; CDR3aa: CASSRTGGSSYNSPLHF
abundance: NA; v_gene: TRBV19; d_gene: TRBD1; j_gene: TRBJ2-7; CDR3nt: TGTGCCAGTAGTAAACACAGGGGGTCGTCCTACGAGCAGTACTTC; CDR3aa: CASSKHRGSSYEQYF
abundance: NA; v_gene: TRBV7-9; d_gene: TRBD1; j_gene: TRBJ1-1; CDR3nt: TGTGCCAGCAGCCCAGGACAGGGAGGGAACACTGAAGCTTTCTTT; CDR3aa: CASSPGQGGNTEAFF
abundance: NA; v_gene: TRBV25-1; d_gene: NA; j_gene: TRBJ2-3; CDR3nt: TGTGCCAGCAGTGAACGGCAGGAGGCATTTTCAGATACGCAGTATTTT; CDR3aa: CASSERQEAFSDTQYF
abundance: once; v_gene: TRBV15; d_gene: NA; j_gene: TRBJ2-5; CDR3nt: TGTGCCACCAGCAGAGCTGGGGGGGCCGAAGAGACCCAGTACTTC; CDR3aa: CATSRAGGAEETQYF
abundance: NA; v_gene: TRBV18; d_gene: TRBD2; j_gene: TRBJ2-7; CDR3nt: TGTGCCAGCTCACCCGGGACTAGGGTGCAGTACTTC; CDR3aa: CASSPGTRVQYF
abundance: once; v_gene: TRBV6-5; d_gene: TRBD1; j_gene: TRBJ1-6; CDR3nt: TGTGCCAGCAGTTACTCCCACAGGGGAAATTCACCCCTCCACTTT; CDR3aa: CASSYSHRGNSPLHF
abundance: few; v_gene: TRBV7-2; d_gene: TRBD2; j_gene: TRBJ2-5; CDR3nt: TGTGCCAGCAGCTTAGCCCCACTAGCGGGGAGGGAGACCCAGTACTTC; CDR3aa: CASSLAPLAGRETQYF
abundance: NA; v_gene: TRBV6-6; d_gene: NA; j_gene: TRBJ1-2; CDR3nt: TGTGCCAGCAGCCCCCCATCTAACTATGGCTACACCTTC; CDR3aa: CASSPPSNYGYTF
abundance: NA; v_gene: TRBV7-9; d_gene: TRBD1; j_gene: TRBJ1-2; CDR3nt: TGTGCCAGCAGCCGAACGGGACAGGGACAAGGGATATCCCCTTACACCTTC; CDR3aa: CASSRTGQGQGISPYTF
abundance: once; v_gene: TRBV11-3; d_gene: TRBD2; j_gene: TRBJ2-1; CDR3nt: TGTGCCAGCAGCTTATCGGGAGGCGGGAGCAATGAGCAGTTCTTC; CDR3aa: CASSLSGGGSNEQFF
abundance: NA; v_gene: TRBV4-3; d_gene: TRBD1; j_gene: TRBJ2-3; CDR3nt: TGCGCCAGCAGCCCCGGGACAGGGACAGATACGCAGTATTTT; CDR3aa: CASSPGTGTDTQYF
abundance: NA; v_gene: TRBV19; d_gene: TRBD1; j_gene: TRBJ1-5; CDR3nt: TGTGCCAGTAGTCCCCGGACAGGACATCAGCCCCAGCATTTT; CDR3aa: CASSPRTGHQPQHF
abundance: NA; v_gene: TRBV4-2; d_gene: NA; j_gene: TRBJ1-6; CDR3nt: TGTGCCAGCAGCCATCAAACGGCAGGGATCCCGAGCTCCTATAATTCACCCCTCCACTTT; CDR3aa: CASSHQTAGIPSSYNSPLHF
abundance: NA; v_gene: TRBV6-1; d_gene: NA; j_gene: TRBJ1-6; CDR3nt: TGTGCCAGCAGTGCGCGGCAGCTCAGCTCCTATAATTCACCCCTCCACTTT; CDR3aa: CASSARQLSSYNSPLHF
abundance: few; v_gene: TRBV28; d_gene: NA; j_gene: TRBJ2-7; CDR3nt: TGTGCCAGCAGCAGGGTACCCTACGAGCAGTACTTC; CDR3aa: CASSRVPYEQYF
abundance: NA; v_gene: TRBV7-2; d_gene: TRBD1; j_gene: TRBJ2-3; CDR3nt: TGTGCCAGCAGCCCCAATTCCGGGACAGTCTTGGGAACGCAGTATTTT; CDR3aa: CASSPNSGTVLGTQYF
abundance: NA; v_gene: TRBV19; d_gene: TRBD1; j_gene: TRBJ2-5; CDR3nt: TGTGCCAGTAGGCCAGACAGGGTTGGGACCCAGTACTTC; CDR3aa: CASRPDRVGTQYF
abundance: NA; v_gene: TRBV30; d_gene: NA; j_gene: TRBJ1-5; CDR3nt: TGTGCCTGGAGCACGGGGGTTAGCAATCAGCCCCAGCATTTT; CDR3aa: CAWSTGVSNQPQHF
abundance: NA; v_gene: TRBV7-9; d_gene: NA; j_gene: TRBJ1-1; CDR3nt: TGTGCCAGCAGCTTAGGGGGGGGTAGGACTGAAGCTTTCTTT; CDR3aa: CASSLGGGRTEAFF
abundance: NA; v_gene: TRBV28; d_gene: NA; j_gene: TRBJ1-5; CDR3nt: TGTGCCAGCACCCCCTTCCGTGATCAGCCCCAGCATTTT; CDR3aa: CASTPFRDQPQHF
abundance: NA; v_gene: TRBV6-5; d_gene: TRBD1; j_gene: TRBJ2-5; CDR3nt: TGTGCCAGCAGATTGACAGGGGGTCGCATAGAGACCCAGTACTTC; CDR3aa: CASRLTGGRIETQYF
abundance: NA; v_gene: TRBV7-9; d_gene: NA; j_gene: TRBJ2-5; CDR3nt: TGTGCCAGCAGATATGGGCGAGAGACCCAGTACTTC; CDR3aa: CASRYGRETQYF
abundance: NA; v_gene: TRBV3-1/TRBV3-2; d_gene: NA; j_gene: TRBJ1-2; CDR3nt: TGTGCCAGCAGCCAAACAGGGAGTGGCTACACCTTC; CDR3aa: CASSQTGSGYTF
abundance: NA; v_gene: TRBV4-3; d_gene: NA; j_gene: TRBJ2-7; CDR3nt: TGCGCCAGCAGCCAAGACATCTACTACGAGCAGTACTTC; CDR3aa: CASSQDIYYEQYF
abundance: NA; v_gene: TRBV3-1/TRBV3-2; d_gene: NA; j_gene: TRBJ1-6; CDR3nt: TGTGCCAGCAGCCAAGAGCGCGCAGGGAATTCACCCCTCCACTTT; CDR3aa: CASSQERAGNSPLHF
abundance: NA; v_gene: TRBV27; d_gene: TRBD1; j_gene: TRBJ1-1; CDR3nt: TGTGCCAGCAGTCTCCACTTGACAGGGCGGCCCACTGAAGCTTTCTTT; CDR3aa: CASSLHLTGRPTEAFF
abundance: few; v_gene: TRBV11-2; d_gene: NA; j_gene: TRBJ1-1; CDR3nt: TGTGCCAGCAGCTTGACAGACTCGAACACTGAAGCTTTCTTT; CDR3aa: CASSLTDSNTEAFF
abundance: few; v_gene: TRBV6-2/TRBV6-3; d_gene: NA; j_gene: TRBJ1-5; CDR3nt: TGTGCCAGCAGTCTCACCCACTACGCCAGCAATCAGCCCCAGCATTTT; CDR3aa: CASSLTHYASNQPQHF
abundance: NA; v_gene: TRBV6-2/TRBV6-3; d_gene: TRBD2; j_gene: TRBJ2-1; CDR3nt: TGTGCCAGCAGTTACTCGCGGGGGTTCGGGTCCTCCTACAATGAGCAGTTCTTC; CDR3aa: CASSYSRGFGSSYNEQFF
abundance: NA; v_gene: TRBV2; d_gene: TRBD2; j_gene: TRBJ2-3; CDR3nt: TGTGCCAGCAGTGAAGCTCGACTAGCGGGGGGGAGCACAGATACGCAGTATTTT; CDR3aa: CASSEARLAGGSTDTQYF
abundance: few; v_gene: TRBV14; d_gene: TRBD1; j_gene: TRBJ1-1; CDR3nt: TGTGCCAGCAGCCGTCCCGACAGGGGGCACACTGAAGCTTTCTTT; CDR3aa: CASSRPDRGHTEAFF
abundance: NA; v_gene: TRBV6-1; d_gene: TRBD1; j_gene: TRBJ2-2; CDR3nt: TGTGCCAGCAGTGCTACAGGGGGCATTAATGGCGGGGAGCTGTTTTTT; CDR3aa: CASSATGGINGGELFF
abundance: NA; v_gene: TRBV24-1; d_gene: NA; j_gene: TRBJ1-1; CDR3nt: TGTGCCACCAGTGATTCGGGATCCCTCTCAATGGCTATGGCGACTGAAGCTTTCTTT; CDR3aa: CATSDSGSLSMAMATEAFF
abundance: once; v_gene: TRBV6-2/TRBV6-3; d_gene: TRBD1; j_gene: TRBJ1-1; CDR3nt: TGTGCCAGCAGTGGACGGGACAGGGGACCGAACACTGAAGCTTTCTTT; CDR3aa: CASSGRDRGPNTEAFF
abundance: few; v_gene: TRBV2; d_gene: NA; j_gene: TRBJ2-3; CDR3nt: TGTGCCAGCAGTGAATCGGGGGTAAGGCTGACAGATACGCAGTATTTT; CDR3aa: CASSESGVRLTDTQYF
abundance: NA; v_gene: TRBV5-1; d_gene: TRBD1; j_gene: TRBJ1-6; CDR3nt: TGCGCCAGCAGCCCCCGGGACAGGTCCAATTCACCCCTCCACTTT; CDR3aa: CASSPRDRSNSPLHF
abundance: NA; v_gene: TRBV11-3; d_gene: NA; j_gene: TRBJ1-1; CDR3nt: TGTGCCAGCAGCTCATCGGGGAGACAGGACACTGAAGCTTTCTTT; CDR3aa: CASSSSGRQDTEAFF
abundance: NA; v_gene: TRBV3-1/TRBV3-2; d_gene: NA; j_gene: TRBJ2-2; CDR3nt: TGTGCCAGCAGCCAAGACCCGGCAGGGGTAAACACCGGGGAGCTGTTTTTT; CDR3aa: CASSQDPAGVNTGELFF
abundance: few; v_gene: TRBV6-5; d_gene: NA; j_gene: TRBJ2-7; CDR3nt: TGTGCCAGCAGTTACAAGGACACCTACGAGCAGTACTTC; CDR3aa: CASSYKDTYEQYF
abundance: NA; v_gene: TRBV27; d_gene: NA; j_gene: TRBJ1-4; CDR3nt: TGTGCCAGCAGTTCAACAACTAATGAAAAACTGTTTTTT; CDR3aa: CASSSTTNEKLFF
abundance: once; v_gene: TRBV6-5; d_gene: TRBD1; j_gene: TRBJ2-7; CDR3nt: TGTGCCAGCAGTCGACAGGGGGTCGACGAGCAGTACTTC; CDR3aa: CASSRQGVDEQYF
abundance: NA; v_gene: TRBV28; d_gene: TRBD1; j_gene: TRBJ2-3; CDR3nt: TGTGCCAGCAGCCTCCGACAGGGGGGAAGGAATACGCAGTATTTT; CDR3aa: CASSLRQGGRNTQYF
abundance: few; v_gene: TRBV4-1; d_gene: NA; j_gene: TRBJ2-3; CDR3nt: TGCGCCAGCAGCCAAGGTGTTTGGACACGAGAAATCACAGATACGCAGTATTTT; CDR3aa: CASSQGVWTREITDTQYF
abundance: once; v_gene: TRBV19; d_gene: NA; j_gene: TRBJ1-5; CDR3nt: TGTGCCAGTAGTACTCTGGGGGGAACGTCAGGACAGCCCCAGCATTTT; CDR3aa: CASSTLGGTSGQPQHF
abundance: NA; v_gene: TRBV11-1; d_gene: TRBD1; j_gene: TRBJ1-1; CDR3nt: TGTGCCAGCAGCAGAGGACAGGGAAACACTGAAGCTTTCTTT; CDR3aa: CASSRGQGNTEAFF
abundance: NA; v_gene: TRBV5-6; d_gene: TRBD1; j_gene: TRBJ1-4; CDR3nt: TGTGCCAGCAGCTACGGGACAGGGTTCGAAAAACTGTTTTTT; CDR3aa: CASSYGTGFEKLFF
abundance: NA; v_gene: TRBV18; d_gene: NA; j_gene: TRBJ1-3; CDR3nt: TGTGCCAGCTCACCCAGAATTGGAAACACCATATATTTT; CDR3aa: CASSPRIGNTIYF